What follows is one T cell receptor beta chain and its context. What it binds is not known. The source of the sample is a study of CD4 T cells in relation to SARS-CoV-2 and coronaviruses. Study-level findings and limits: In around 60% of donors, memory CD4+ clonotypes crossrecognized SARS-CoV-2 and at least one common cold coronavirus spike. Memory recall responses, not primary responses primed in culture, are what the assay detects. SARS-CoV-2-driven expansion was significantly weaker in crossreactive than monoreactive clones.

CDR3 length equals 15 residues. Germline V gene lookup returns CDR1 SGHRS and CDR2 YFSETQ. Trimming removed 3 bases from V and 7 bases from J; junction bases left unmatched: 9. Deep TCR-beta sequencing used DNA from uncultured naive and memory CD4+ T cells. Only in-frame clones appear in the TCRdb table, and some are missing; sequencing was by immunoSEQ multiplex PCR. The sample lists 30,000 to 45,000 clones; around 89% were seen once. The rearrangement links TRBV5-1 to TRBJ1-4, with 7 nucleotides matching TRBD1. This TCR derives from an adult with COVID-19. The sample comprised memory CD4+ T cells from PBMCs. CDR3 bases: TGCGCCAGCAGCTCTTACAGGGGTAACGGTGAAAAACTGTTTTTT. Amino acid sequence: CASSSYRGNGEKLFF. Drawing the rest from reference TRBV5-1 and TRBJ1-4, the complete variable domain is KAGVTQTPRYLIKTRGQQVTLSCSPISGHRSVSWYQQTPGQGLQFLFEYFSETQRNKGNFPGRFSGRQFSNSRSEMNVSTLELGDSALYLCASSSYRGNGEKLFFGSGTQLSVL.